The sample holds a few counts of the clone carrying this T cell receptor beta chain. The J segment lost 5 bases and the V segment lost 7 bases, leaving 4 bases of the junction unmatched. The CDR3 spans 14 residues. Germline V gene sequence: CDR1 SGHRS, CDR2 YFSETQ. TCRdb ran MiXCR on the RT-PCR reads and lists one entry per CDR3 protein. Of about 700,000 distinct CDR3 sequences detected, 13% to 15% appear once; the ten largest clones hold around 3.3%. The J gene is TRBJ2-2, the V gene TRBV5-1, with TRBD1 matching over 11 bases. Sequencing input: memory CD4+ T cells from blood. This TCR came from a female donor in good health, serving as a healthy control. This chain's CDR3 is CASSGQGVTGELFF. The CDR3 nucleotides are TGCGCCAGCTCGGGACAGGGGGTAACCGGGGAGCTGTTTTTT.